The TCR beta chain described here comes from a study of shared clonotypes between healthy human individuals. Study-level findings and limits: The authors expected sequencing depth to affect clonotype sharing among donors. Naive subsets generally exceeded memory subsets in estimated richness.

There are 14 residues in the CDR3. Germline V lookup: CDR1 SEHNR, CDR2 FQNEAQ (reference sequence). After removal of 5 bases from V and 3 bases from J, the junction contained 3 bases not matched to a gene. The data were produced by immunoSEQ multiplex PCR, yet TCRdb's version contains in-frame clones alone and is incomplete. The sample includes over 2,000,000 clones, around 93% of them seen just once. A note on this clone: The antigen is unknown.

The naive CD8 subset, CD45RO-negative cells positively selected for CCR7, excluded terminally differentiated effector memory CD45RA+ cells. J is TRBJ2-5 and V is TRBV7-9, with TRBD2 matching 10 bases. Sequencing was done on a sample of naive CD8+ T cells from PBMCs. The receptor's source is a man aged 18 to 30 in good health. Some clones in this sample may be carry-over from other donors' samples. CDR3 sequence: CASSRTSGEETQYF. Written as DNA, the CDR3 is TGTGCCAGCAGCAGGACTAGCGGCGAAGAGACCCAGTACTTC.